This passage covers 11 T cell receptor beta chains from one sample sequenced in a study of CD8+ T cells in alopecia areata (dated by TCRdb to 2016 to 2019). The library was generated by the immunoSEQ multiplex PCR assay. RNA was extracted from all samples and reverse transcribed into cDNA, which served as template for TCR sequencing. TCRdb took this table from immuneACCESS and kept in-frame rearrangements with V and J called. Such tables lack part of the clones; where checked against another copy, unresolved V genes explain under half of the gap, and the rest is unexplained. For this sample the table gives approximately 210,000 clones, of which around 65% were detected only once. The ten largest clones take up roughly 1.2% of the sample. In light of the paper, this sample's treatment or condition label describes: oral pan-JAK inhibitor, 5-10 mg twice daily. The sample consisted of CD4+ T cells sorted from blood, taken between weeks 43 and 45, from a patient treated with tofacitinib. These receptors were obtained from a human donor with alopecia areata.

This clone came up once. The chain uses TRBV11-2 and TRBJ2-1; D gene unclear. The CDR3 extends over 13 amino acids. In germline, CDR1 is SGHAT, CDR2 FQNNGV. V shed 5 bases and J shed 6 bases, with 11 bases lying between them. The CDR3 sequence: CASSPGPANEQFF. CDR3 DNA sequence: TGTGCCAGCAGCCCCGGACCCGCCAATGAGCAGTTCTTC.

The CDR3 DNA reads as TGTGCCTGGACAAGGGGCTCCCATCAGCCCCAGCATTTT. Encoded protein: CAWTRGSHQPQHF. The V gene is TRBV30, the J gene TRBJ1-5, with TRBD1 as a possible D gene (5 bases). The V gene's germline CDR1 is GTSNPN and CDR2 SVGIG (reference sequence). This CDR3 contains 13 residues. Trimming took off 4 bases at V and 5 bases at J, with 12 bases between the two ends.

CDR3 sequence reads: CASSLMGQIQETQYF. For the CDR3, the DNA is TGTGCCAGCAGCCTCATGGGACAGATCCAAGAGACCCAGTACTTC. The V and J genes are TRBV11-2 and TRBJ2-5; 7 nucleotides align to TRBD1. This CDR3 spans 15 amino acids. V trimming: 5 bases; J trimming: 1 base; junction bases outside the gene matches: 7. Germline assignment: CDR1 SGHAT and CDR2 FQNNGV.

The chain links TRBV15 to TRBJ2-1; D unresolved. Deletions cut 0 bases from V and 9 bases from J, with 6 bases between. Germline-derived CDR1 and CDR2 are LNHNV and YYDKDF (reference sequence). The CDR3 length is 12 residues. The CDR3 loop is CATSRDLGEQFF. CDR3 sequence (DNA): TGTGCCACCAGCAGAGATTTAGGTGAGCAGTTCTTC.

The genes are TRBV4-3 and TRBJ1-5, with D possibly being TRBD1 (6 bases). The ends were cut back, 0 bases at V and 7 bases at J, with 10 bases in the middle. CDR1 and CDR2 (germline): LGHNA, YSLEER. This CDR3 spans 14 amino acids. The chain's CDR3 is CASSQDQGRQPQHF. The CDR3 DNA sequence: TGCGCCAGCAGCCAAGATCAGGGGCGACAGCCCCAGCATTTT.

This clone has more than one count but fewer than ten. The chain employs TRBV29-1 and TRBJ1-2, with 11 nucleotides matching TRBD1. This CDR3 comprises 12 residues. The V gene end was trimmed by 6 bases and the J gene end by 7 bases; junction bases not matched to a gene: 4. Germline V gives CDR1 SQVTM, CDR2 ANQGSEA. This chain's CDR3 is CSVDRGLSGYTF. The DNA of the CDR3 is TGCAGCGTGGACAGGGGGCTTTCTGGCTACACCTTC.

This chain's CDR3 is CASSLDQGGQFF. The CDR3 DNA follows: TGTGCCAGCAGCTTAGATCAGGGGGGGCAGTTCTTC. The chain couples TRBV11-2 to TRBJ2-1; tentative D call: TRBD1 (7 bases). Germline assignment: CDR1 SGHAT and CDR2 FQNNGV. V was pared by 0 bases and J by 12 bases, with 9 bases between. This CDR3 is 12 amino acids long.

This clone has a single count. The chain's CDR3 is CSVEVGSNEQFF. The CDR3 nucleotides read TGCAGCGTTGAGGTTGGCTCCAATGAGCAGTTCTTC. J is TRBJ2-1 and V is TRBV29-1; D not resolved. The CDR3 is 12 amino acids. V was trimmed by 3 bases and J by 6 bases, leaving 9 bases between them. CDR1 SQVTM and CDR2 ANQGSEA come from the germline V gene.

The chain joins TRBV7-2 to TRBJ1-6; D is unresolved. Germline V gene lookup returns CDR1 SGHTA and CDR2 FQGNSA. Trimming took off 1 base at V and 13 bases at J, with 20 bases between the two ends. This CDR3 is built from 16 residues. CDR3 in DNA: TGTGCCAGCAGCTTAGTAGTCTGGGCGAGAGGAGACCCCCTCCACTTT. Protein: CASSLVVWARGDPLHF. Looking up the rest from reference TRBV7-2 and TRBJ1-6 gives the full variable domain: GAGVSQSPSNKVTEKGKDVELRCDPISGHTALYWYRQSLGQGLEFLIYFQGNSAPDKSGLPSDRFSAERTGGSVSTLTIQRTQQEDSAVYLCASSLVVWARGDPLHFGNGTRLTVT.

CDR3 amino acids: CASSVGVLGGTDTQYF. CDR3 sequence (DNA): TGTGCCAGCAGTGTAGGTGTGTTAGGAGGCACAGATACGCAGTATTTT. This chain links TRBV2 with TRBJ2-3; no clear D gene. The CDR3 sequence is 16 residues long. Trimming took 4 bases from V and 1 from J, leaving 15 bases between them. Germline CDR1 reads SNHLY; CDR2 reads FYNNEI.

V and J are TRBV29-1 and TRBJ1-1; D remains ambiguous. The CDR3 sequence is 12 residues long. CDR1 is SQVTM and CDR2 is ANQGSEA in the germline V gene. Trimming left V 4 bases short and J 3 bases short, with 9 bases between. The CDR3 nucleotides are TGCAGCGTTGTGGCGGCAGACACTGAAGCTTTCTTT. Translating it yields CSVVAADTEAFF.